This T cell receptor (beta chain) originates from a study of T cell clonality in common variable immunodeficiency. Whole-study results and caveats: Reportedly, TCR beta sequences from common variable immunodeficiency showed fewer deletions and N-nucleotide insertions.

This table comes from immunoSEQ multiplex PCR, and its TCRdb copy is limited to in-frame clones, with some not included. Across more than 6,500 clones, the top ten clones capture 3.5% to 4.5% of the sample. As regards this clone: Its specificity is unknown. With the read ending 3 residues before the CDR3 end, the germline J gene is used to fill in that end.

V was clipped by 5 bases and J by 4 bases; unmatched bases: 6. The V gene's germline CDR1 is SEHNR and CDR2 FQNEAQ (reference sequence). The CDR3 runs 15 residues. CVID subjects were neither ill nor on immunomodulatory or immunosuppressive medication at sampling. Specimen: peripheral blood mononuclear cells. This sequence originates from a human donor with common variable immunodeficiency. V and J are TRBV7-9 and TRBJ1-1, with 11 bases aligning to TRBD1. The CDR3 sequence: CASSPRDRGTTEAFF. Incomplete CDR3 DNA: TGTGCCAGCAGCCCACGGGACAGGGGGACCACTGAA.